The clone carrying this T cell receptor (beta chain) has only a few counts. The antigen is unknown. This record belongs to a study of glioma-infiltrating T cells after dendritic cell vaccination. Study at large: Dendritic cell vaccination trial patients had either newly diagnosed or recurrent glioblastoma. At biweekly intervals, patients got three intradermal dendritic cell vaccine injections. Findings of the study overall: Higher TCR clonality did not directly relate to longer survival. Patients with more pretreatment TILs had longer time to progression and survival.

V was pared by 11 bases and J by 1 base, with 3 bases of the junction left unmatched. The CDR3 loop spans 12 amino acids. Germline CDR1 reads MNHNS; CDR2 reads SASEGT. The assay was immunoSEQ multiplex PCR, and TCRdb's table has in-frame clones only and misses some. Among 60,000 to 70,000 clones listed, approximately 85% were seen once. Specimen: blood, collected before dendritic cell vaccination. The receptor was derived from a human donor with glioblastoma. The chain combines TRBV6-1 with TRBJ1-1, with 8 positions matching TRBD1. The CDR3 sequence: CAAGQGNTEAFF. Written as DNA, the CDR3 is TGTGCCGCCGGACAGGGGAACACTGAAGCTTTCTTT.